This T cell receptor (beta chain) was recorded in a study of control samples from healthy donors and cancer patients. Clones were sequenced by immunoSEQ multiplex PCR, and TCRdb holds only the in-frame ones, with some missing. Of 150,000 to 170,000 clones detected, over 85% appear once; the ten largest clones hold approximately 6%. V was trimmed by 4 bases and J by 5 bases, leaving 11 bases between them. Germline values: CDR1 SNHLY, CDR2 FYNNEI. CDR3 length: 13 amino acids. This clonotype originated in a man in his forties in good health. This chain connects TRBV2 to TRBJ1-1; possible D gene TRBD1, 5 bases. Sequencing was carried out using blood. This CDR3 is CASSVQGGTEAFF. The CDR3, as DNA: TGTGCCAGCAGTGTGCAGGGAGGGACTGAAGCTTTCTTT.